One sample yielded the 30 T cell receptor beta chains listed below, sequenced in a study of lymphopenia after photon versus proton radiotherapy. TCRdb's table, derived via immunoSEQ multiplex PCR, lists solely in-frame clones and lacks some. The sample has around 29,000 clones; 94% are singletons. The sample in question was peripheral blood, obtained from a patient treated with photon-based radiotherapy. The receptor source for this set is a woman in her forties or fifties with cholangiocarcinoma.

CDR3 nucleotides: TGTGCCAGCAGCTTACCTGGTGTTCAAGGCTACACCTTC. Amino acids: CASSLPGVQGYTF. The chain recombines TRBV7-2 with TRBJ1-2; D not certain. V was pared by 2 bases and J by 8 bases, with 12 bases between. CDR1 is SGHTA and CDR2 is FQGNSA in the germline V gene. The length of the CDR3 is 13 residues.

This sequence joins TRBV7-6 and TRBJ1-2; tentative D call: TRBD1 (5 bases). The V end lost 5 bases, the J end lost 2 bases, and 12 bases lay between the germline ends. The CDR3 is 14 amino acids. The germline gives CDR1 SGHVS, CDR2 FNYEAQ. The CDR3 coding sequence is TGTGCCAGCAGCCCCCCCGGGGCAAACTATGGCTACACCTTC. This sequence encodes CASSPPGANYGYTF.

J is TRBJ2-5 and V is TRBV29-1; D is unresolved. The CDR3 contains 12 residues. Germline V lookup: CDR1 SQVTM, CDR2 ANQGSEA. V was trimmed by 3 bases and J by 6 bases, leaving 11 bases between them. CDR3 loop: CSVDTPRQTQYF. The CDR3 nucleotides are TGCAGCGTTGACACCCCCAGGCAGACCCAGTACTTC.

The chain couples TRBV19 to TRBJ1-4; 7 bases are a match to TRBD1. CDR3 size: 15 residues. Germline V gene lookup returns CDR1 LNHDA and CDR2 SQIVND (reference sequence). V was pared by 1 base and J by 8 bases, with 7 bases of the junction left unmatched. CDR3 sequence: CASSIVTGLSEKLFF. The CDR3 DNA reads as TGTGCCAGTAGTATAGTGACAGGGTTGAGCGAAAAACTGTTTTTT.

The chain links TRBV6-5 to TRBJ1-2; tentative D call: TRBD1 (6 bases). Germline values: CDR1 MNHEY, CDR2 SVGAGI. The V and J ends lost 2 bases and 8 bases respectively, with 12 bases between them. The length of the CDR3 is 13 residues. The CDR3 DNA reads as TGTGCCAGCAGTTACCCCAGGGGTTACGGCTACACCTTC. Translating gives CASSYPRGYGYTF.

This rearrangement joins TRBV7-9 to TRBJ1-2; D is unresolved. Germline V lookup: CDR1 SEHNR, CDR2 FQNEAQ (reference sequence). The CDR3 is made up of 13 amino acids. The V end was cut by 1 base, the J end by 2 bases, with 5 bases between. In DNA form, the CDR3 reads TGTGCCAGCAGCTTAGATGCCAACTATGGCTACACCTTC. Its protein product is CASSLDANYGYTF.

This chain uses TRBV6-5 with TRBJ2-3; D gene uncertain. The CDR3 is 13 residues long. The V end lost 7 bases, the J end lost 5 bases, and 13 bases lay between the germline ends. In germline, CDR1 is MNHEY, CDR2 SVGAGI. The CDR3 DNA follows: TGTGCCAGCAAGGGCAGGAGTTTAGATACGCAGTATTTT. This translates into CASKGRSLDTQYF.

The V and J genes are TRBV28 and TRBJ1-6; no clear D gene. CDR1 is MDHEN and CDR2 is SYDVKM in the germline V gene. The CDR3 has 16 amino acids. Trimming removed 5 bases at V and 7 bases at J, with 18 bases between. CDR3 sequence (DNA): TGTGCCAGCAGTAAGGTTGTAAACAGCGCAAATTCACCCCTCCACTTT. Translation gives CASSKVVNSANSPLHF.

This chain links TRBV2 with TRBJ1-5; no clear D gene. Germline CDR1 reads SNHLY; CDR2 reads FYNNEI. V shed 2 bases and J shed 1 base, with 9 bases lying between them. The CDR3 is made up of 15 amino acids. CDR3 coding DNA: TGTGCCAGCAGTGAACAGCTCTTGAGCAATCAGCCCCAGCATTTT. Its translation is CASSEQLLSNQPQHF.

The chain is built from TRBV30 and TRBJ1-5, with TRBD1 matching over 12 bases. Germline loops: CDR1 GTSNPN, CDR2 SVGIG (reference sequence). Trimming at V came to 1 base and at J to 6 bases, leaving 7 bases not matched to a gene. CDR3 length: 16 amino acids. CDR3 DNA: TGTGCCTGGAGTGACTGGGGACAGGGGGCCGGTCAGCCCCAGCATTTT. Residues: CAWSDWGQGAGQPQHF.

This rearrangement joins TRBV25-1 to TRBJ1-2; D ambiguous. The CDR3 runs 13 residues. The germline V gene encodes CDR1 MGHDK and CDR2 SYGVNS. V was pared by 4 bases and J by 0 bases, with 6 bases between. DNA of the CDR3: TGTGCCAGCAGTGCGGGGTCTAACTATGGCTACACCTTC. It is translated as CASSAGSNYGYTF.

The chain employs TRBV6-5 and TRBJ1-2; maybe TRBD1 (5 bases). The CDR3 is 14 amino acids. The germline V gene has CDR1 MNHEY and CDR2 SVGAGI. V was clipped by 0 bases and J by 9 bases, with 14 bases between them. CDR3 bases: TGTGCCAGCAGTTACTCGACGGGGCCAGGCCGCTACACCTTC. Translation: CASSYSTGPGRYTF.

Comment on this clone: At the DNA level, this CDR3 is encoded by other sequences in the same sample as well. The chain joins TRBV5-4 to TRBJ1-2; D gene unclear. V was pared by 0 bases and J by 8 bases, with 11 bases between. CDR3 length equals 13 residues. From germline, CDR1 is SGHNT and CDR2 YYREEE (reference sequence). The CDR3 protein is CASSLGRGGGYTF. For the CDR3, the DNA is TGTGCCAGCAGCTTGGGGCGGGGAGGCGGCTACACCTTC.

This chain joins TRBV15 and TRBJ2-7; possible D gene TRBD1, 5 bases. Trimming left V 1 base short and J 2 bases short, with 12 bases between. In germline, CDR1 is LNHNV, CDR2 YYDKDF (reference sequence). The CDR3 runs to 15 residues. CDR3 in amino acids: CATSRVKGSAYEQYF. The CDR3 region has the DNA TGTGCCACCAGCAGAGTTAAGGGGTCAGCCTACGAGCAGTACTTC.

The V call is TRBV5-4, the J call TRBJ2-3; tentative D call: TRBD2 (5 bases). The V gene lost 0 bases and the J gene lost 0 bases, with 8 bases spanning the gap. Germline CDR1 SGHNT, CDR2 YYREEE (reference sequence). This CDR3 spans 15 amino acids. In nucleotides, the CDR3 is TGTGCCAGCAGCTTGGGAGGGTTTAGCACAGATACGCAGTATTTT. This translates into CASSLGGFSTDTQYF.

The CDR3 sequence is CASSLQGVNSGNTIYF. The CDR3 DNA sequence: TGTGCCAGCAGCTTACAGGGGGTGAACTCTGGAAACACCATATATTTT. The rearrangement uses TRBV7-8 and TRBJ1-3; 7 nucleotides line up with TRBD1. After removal of 2 bases from V and 0 bases from J, the junction contained 4 bases not matched to a gene. Per the germline V gene, CDR1 is SGHVS and CDR2 is FQNEAQ. The CDR3 has 16 amino acids. The complete variable domain, with remaining parts taken from reference TRBV7-8 and TRBJ1-3, reads GAGVSQSPRYKVAKRGQDVALRCDPISGHVSLFWYQQALGQGPEFLTYFQNEAQLDKSGLPSDRFFAERPEGSVSTLKIQRTQQEDSAVYLCASSLQGVNSGNTIYFGEGSWLTVV.

The rearrangement uses TRBV7-9 and TRBJ1-2, with a weak D call TRBD1 (5 bases). CDR1 and CDR2 from the germline V gene are SEHNR and FQNEAQ (reference sequence). The CDR3 loop spans 13 amino acids. Trimming left V 8 bases short and J 6 bases short, with 16 bases between. The CDR3 spells CASRSRAAHGYTF. The CDR3 bases are TGTGCCAGCCGTTCCAGGGCAGCTCATGGCTACACCTTC.

The rearrangement joins TRBV18 to TRBJ1-2; D possibly corresponds to TRBD1 (5 bases). CDR1 is KGHSH, CDR2 LQKENI, per germline. Trimming took 3 bases from V and 0 from J, leaving 29 bases between them. This CDR3 has 21 amino acids. The chain's CDR3 is CASSPGGTPLGEALPNYGYTF. Written as DNA, the CDR3 is TGTGCCAGCTCACCTGGCGGGACTCCATTGGGGGAAGCATTACCTAACTATGGCTACACCTTC.

This clone has just one count. The chain employs TRBV7-8 and TRBJ1-5; D uncertain. The V end was cut by 0 bases, the J end by 0 bases, with 6 bases between. This CDR3 spans 15 amino acids. Germline V lookup: CDR1 SGHVS, CDR2 FQNEAQ. The CDR3 nucleotides are TGTGCCAGCAGCTTAGCTGAGGGTAGCAATCAGCCCCAGCATTTT. Its protein is CASSLAEGSNQPQHF.

J is TRBJ2-5 and V is TRBV7-9; D possibly corresponds to TRBD1 (6 bases). CDR1 is SEHNR and CDR2 is FQNEAQ in the germline V gene (reference sequence). The CDR3 is 13 amino acids. V lost 1 base and J lost 7, with 10 bases in between. The CDR3 reads CASSLEGVPTQYF. In nucleotides, the CDR3 is TGTGCCAGCAGCTTAGAGGGGGTCCCGACCCAGTACTTC.

The chain links TRBV7-2 to TRBJ1-5; TRBD1 aligns across 8 bases. V lost 3 bases, J lost 11 bases, and 12 bases stayed unmatched. This CDR3 region has 15 residues. CDR1 and CDR2 from the germline V gene are SGHTA and FQGNSA. The CDR3 is CASSFGTGRLSTQHF. Here the CDR3 DNA reads TGTGCCAGCAGCTTCGGGACAGGCCGACTGTCGACCCAGCATTTT. The full variable domain, in which reference TRBV7-2 and TRBJ1-5 provide the parts outside the CDR3, is GAGVSQSPSNKVTEKGKDVELRCDPISGHTALYWYRQSLGQGLEFLIYFQGNSAPDKSGLPSDRFSAERTGGSVSTLTIQRTQQEDSAVYLCASSFGTGRLSTQHFGDGTRLSIL.

The chain joins TRBV30 to TRBJ1-2, with D perhaps matching TRBD1 (5 bases). V shed 1 base and J shed 2 bases, with 14 bases lying between them. This CDR3 has 15 residues. Germline V CDR1 and CDR2: GTSNPN, SVGIG (reference sequence). CDR3 protein: CAWSDGSGPNYGYTF. The CDR3 DNA sequence: TGTGCCTGGAGTGATGGCTCAGGGCCCAACTATGGCTACACCTTC.

CDR3 DNA: TGTGCCAGCAGCTTGCGGGGGGAACTATCCTACGAGCAGTACTTC. Protein product: CASSLRGELSYEQYF. The genes are TRBV7-2 and TRBJ2-7, with 8 bases matching TRBD2. Germline CDR1 is SGHTA and CDR2 is FQGNSA. Germline trimming cut 3 bases from V and 1 base from J; bases unmatched to any gene: 5. This CDR3 spans 15 amino acids.

This rearrangement joins TRBV5-4 to TRBJ1-5; D unclear. V lost 0 bases, J lost 5 bases, and 9 bases lay in between. Germline V gene lookup returns CDR1 SGHNT and CDR2 YYREEE (reference sequence). CDR3 length equals 14 residues. The CDR3 DNA is TGTGCCAGCAGCTTGGGACCAGCTGATCAGCCCCAGCATTTT. It yields the protein CASSLGPADQPQHF.

This clone occurred once. V usage is TRBV11-3 and J usage is TRBJ2-1; 8 nucleotides line up with TRBD1. Trimming removed 6 bases from V and 6 bases from J; junction bases left unmatched: 7. The CDR3 is 14 residues long. Germline V gives CDR1 SGHNT, CDR2 YENEEA. The CDR3 region has the DNA TGTGCCAGCAGTTCGGACAGGGTAGGCAATGAGCAGTTCTTC. It yields the protein CASSSDRVGNEQFF.

V gene TRBV11-3 combines with J gene TRBJ2-1, with D possibly TRBD2 on 6 matching bases. Germline V gene sequence: CDR1 SGHNT, CDR2 YENEEA. The CDR3 runs to 14 residues. V lost 5 bases, J lost 4 bases, and 12 bases lay in between. DNA of the CDR3: TGTGCCAGCAGCCCAGGCGGGGTATACAATGAGCAGTTCTTC. Protein product: CASSPGGVYNEQFF.

This chain uses TRBV7-2 with TRBJ2-3; 16 positions match TRBD2. Germline CDR1 and CDR2: SGHTA and FQGNSA. The V segment lost 5 bases and the J segment 6 bases; nucleotides outside the gene matches: 11. The CDR3 is 18 amino acids. The CDR3 coding sequence is TGTGCCAGCAGCAACATAGGGACTAGCGGGGGGGCCAGGGATACGCAGTATTTT. Translating gives CASSNIGTSGGARDTQYF.

This clone occurred once. This chain uses TRBV6-1 with TRBJ2-3; D uncertain. This CDR3 comprises 11 residues. Trimming took 8 bases from V and 1 from J, leaving 4 bases between them. Germline V lookup: CDR1 MNHNS, CDR2 SASEGT. CDR3 in DNA: TGTGCCAGCGAGGGCACAGATACGCAGTATTTT. Its translation: CASEGTDTQYF.

J is TRBJ1-2 and V is TRBV7-9; TRBD1 is a possible D gene (5 bases). This CDR3 has 12 amino acids. Trimming cost V 5 bases and J 7 bases, with 11 bases left between them. CDR1 and CDR2 from the germline V gene are SEHNR and FQNEAQ (reference sequence). For the CDR3, the DNA is TGTGCCAGCAGCCGGGGGACGGGTGGCTACACCTTC. Encoded protein: CASSRGTGGYTF.

The V call is TRBV4-3, the J call TRBJ1-3, with unresolved D. This CDR3 region has 16 residues. Trimming pared 1 base from V and 0 bases from J, leaving 10 bases between. Germline CDR1 is LGHNA and CDR2 is YSLEER. CDR3 in amino acids: CASSQGDTDSGNTIYF. In DNA form, the CDR3 reads TGCGCCAGCAGCCAAGGTGACACGGACTCTGGAAACACCATATATTTT.